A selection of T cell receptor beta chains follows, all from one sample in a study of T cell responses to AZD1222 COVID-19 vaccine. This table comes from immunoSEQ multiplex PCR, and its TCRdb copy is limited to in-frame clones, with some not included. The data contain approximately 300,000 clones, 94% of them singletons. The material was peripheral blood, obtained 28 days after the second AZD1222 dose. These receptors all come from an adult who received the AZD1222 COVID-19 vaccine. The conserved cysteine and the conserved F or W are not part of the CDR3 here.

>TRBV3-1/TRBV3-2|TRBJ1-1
ASSLLDEAF
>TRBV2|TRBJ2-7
ASSAVYEQY
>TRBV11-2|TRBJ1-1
ASSSRAASNTEAF
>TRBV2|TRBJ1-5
ASSRPGVQPQH
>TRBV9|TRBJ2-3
ASSLRGSKGPGDTQY
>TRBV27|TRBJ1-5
ASRLTGHQPQH
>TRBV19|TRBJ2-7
ASSIGPTPYEQY
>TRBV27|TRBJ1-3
ASSFRGGNTIY
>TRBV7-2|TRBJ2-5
ASSLASGAGTQY
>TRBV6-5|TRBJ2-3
ASSYSGGEADTQY
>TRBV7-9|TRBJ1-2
ASSSRGGAGRANYGYT
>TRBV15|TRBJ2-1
ATSRSGEEQF
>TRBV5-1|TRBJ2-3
ASKTGAAAGTQY
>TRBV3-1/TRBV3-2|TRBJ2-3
ASSQAGGGTDTQY
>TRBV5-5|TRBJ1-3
ASSFRDGSGNTIY
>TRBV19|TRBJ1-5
ASRTEGQPQH
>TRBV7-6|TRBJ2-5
ASSRGGSETQY
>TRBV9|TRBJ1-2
ASSVSVEPNYGYT
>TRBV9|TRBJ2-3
ASSRLSPSSGATDTQY
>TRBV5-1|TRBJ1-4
ASSLALREKLF
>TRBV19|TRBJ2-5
ASSIKGLETQY
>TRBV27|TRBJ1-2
ASSSLRGVDYGYT
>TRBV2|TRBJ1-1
ASSGTGGAEAF
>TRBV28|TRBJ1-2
ASSRDYGYT
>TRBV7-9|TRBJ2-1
ASSSGPRRDEQF
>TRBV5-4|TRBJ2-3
ASSSRLAGADTQY
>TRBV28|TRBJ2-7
ASRFSYRDEQY
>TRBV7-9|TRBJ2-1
ASSLFGGAGNEQF
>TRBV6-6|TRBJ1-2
ASRLGGAYGYT
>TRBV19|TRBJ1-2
ASSIEGSSVGYT
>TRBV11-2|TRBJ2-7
ASSLIMGSSYEQY
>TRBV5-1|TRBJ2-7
ASSLGQVLSYEQY
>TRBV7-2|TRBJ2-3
ASSERGQPSTDTQY
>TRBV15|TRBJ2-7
ATSTGTSAYEQY
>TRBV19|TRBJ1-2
ASSISRGPYGYT
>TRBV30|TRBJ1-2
AWSRGNYGYT
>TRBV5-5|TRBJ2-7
ASSLDRAIEQY
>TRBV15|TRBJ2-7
ATSRDRLAGSEQY
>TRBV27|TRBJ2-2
ASRPSGVIAGELF
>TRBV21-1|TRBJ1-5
ASSKFLGNQPQH